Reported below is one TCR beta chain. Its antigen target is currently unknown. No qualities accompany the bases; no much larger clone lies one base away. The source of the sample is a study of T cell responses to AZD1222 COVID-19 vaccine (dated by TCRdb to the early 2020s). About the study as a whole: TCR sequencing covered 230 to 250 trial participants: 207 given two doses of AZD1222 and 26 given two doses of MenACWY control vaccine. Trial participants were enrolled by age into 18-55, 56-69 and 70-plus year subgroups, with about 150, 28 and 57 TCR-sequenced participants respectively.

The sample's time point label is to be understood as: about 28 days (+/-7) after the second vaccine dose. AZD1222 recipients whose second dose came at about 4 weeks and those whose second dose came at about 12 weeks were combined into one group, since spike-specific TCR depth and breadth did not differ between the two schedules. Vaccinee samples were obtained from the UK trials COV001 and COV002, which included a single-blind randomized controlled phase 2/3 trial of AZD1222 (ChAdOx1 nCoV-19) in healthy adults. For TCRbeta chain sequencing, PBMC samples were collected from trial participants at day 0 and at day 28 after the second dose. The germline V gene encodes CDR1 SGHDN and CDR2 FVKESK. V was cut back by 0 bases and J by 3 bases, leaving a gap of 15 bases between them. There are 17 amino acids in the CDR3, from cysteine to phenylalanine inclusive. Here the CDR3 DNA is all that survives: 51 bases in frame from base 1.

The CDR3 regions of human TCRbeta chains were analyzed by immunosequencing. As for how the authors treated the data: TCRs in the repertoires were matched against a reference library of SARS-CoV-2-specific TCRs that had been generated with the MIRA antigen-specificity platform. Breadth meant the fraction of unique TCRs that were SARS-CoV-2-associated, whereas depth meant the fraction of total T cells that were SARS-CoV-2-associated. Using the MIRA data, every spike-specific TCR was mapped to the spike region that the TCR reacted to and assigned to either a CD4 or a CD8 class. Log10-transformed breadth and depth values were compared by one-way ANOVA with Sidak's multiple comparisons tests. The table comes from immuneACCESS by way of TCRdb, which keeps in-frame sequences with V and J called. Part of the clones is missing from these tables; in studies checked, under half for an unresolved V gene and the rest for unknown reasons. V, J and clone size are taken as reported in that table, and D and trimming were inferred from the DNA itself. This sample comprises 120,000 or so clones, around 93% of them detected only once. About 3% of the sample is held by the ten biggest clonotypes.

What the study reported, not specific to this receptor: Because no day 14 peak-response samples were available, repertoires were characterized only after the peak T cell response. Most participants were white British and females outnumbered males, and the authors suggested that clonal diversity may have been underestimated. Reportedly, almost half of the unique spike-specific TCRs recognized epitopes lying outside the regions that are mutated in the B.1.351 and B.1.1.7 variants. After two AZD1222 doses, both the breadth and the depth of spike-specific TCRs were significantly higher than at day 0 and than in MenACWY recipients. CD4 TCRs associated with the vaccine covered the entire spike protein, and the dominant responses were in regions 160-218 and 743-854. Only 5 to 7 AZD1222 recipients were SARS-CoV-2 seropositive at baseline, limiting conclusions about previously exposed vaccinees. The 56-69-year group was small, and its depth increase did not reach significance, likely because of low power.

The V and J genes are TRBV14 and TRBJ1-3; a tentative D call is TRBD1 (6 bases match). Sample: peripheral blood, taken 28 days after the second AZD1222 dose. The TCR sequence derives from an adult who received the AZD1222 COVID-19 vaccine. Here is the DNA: TGTGCCAGCAGCCAAGAGACTCCGGGACACCGTGGAAACACCATATATTTT. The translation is CASSQETPGHRGNTIYF.